This paragraph covers one TCR beta chain sequence. Its cognate antigen has yet to be identified. No base quality information exists; no much larger clone differs at one position. These data originate in a study of cytomegalovirus exposure and HLA in healthy donors (TCRdb year 2017). As for the study more broadly: An earlier analysis of 587 of the donors reported roughly 300 Gb of sequence data and 100 million to 130 million unique TCR beta sequences from about 179 million T cells. Every discovery cohort repertoire had been produced on one sequencing platform. In a later genetic analysis, genome-wide SNP genotypes for about 55% of the roughly 700 donors were used, and that subset was treated as a discovery cohort. The study profiled the T cell repertoires of around 700 subjects by immunosequencing and related them to cytomegalovirus serostatus. On average, around 240,000 unique TCR beta nucleotide sequences were sequenced per donor among about 400 genotyped donors of the cohort, with 15% to 20% of those sequences being non-productive. To study patterns of TCR occurrence, a later analysis re-analyzed previously published TCR beta repertoires from 666 donors and added high-resolution HLA genotyping. Rather than drawing on any new phenotypic data, the later analysis identified candidate immune exposures from TCR beta sequences and the way those sequences occurred across donors. A separate validation cohort of roughly 120 different subjects was used in addition to the roughly 720-subject first cohort. HLA typing included class I and class II loci at four-digit resolution. The study combined high-throughput TCR immunosequencing, statistical association of individual TCRs with disease status, and machine learning to predict cytomegalovirus infection status. About 300 gigabases of sequencing data and 75 million to 85 million unique TCR sequences made up an early release that covered nearly 650 HLA-typed donors. The number of typed donors differed by locus: 629-630 for A, B, C, DRB1 and DQB1; some 540 for DQA1; roughly 600 for DPA1; and about 450 for DPB1. The aim of the study was to test whether cataloging public T cell receptors could identify signatures of past pathogen exposure. The genetic ancestry cluster associated with self-reported Caucasian donors included roughly 84% of the 300 to 450 genotyped donors. A handful of DR-DQ haplotypes were handled as single units for association and clustering because linkage in the cohort was strong. An earlier analysis of about 600 of the donors used high-throughput TCR beta sequencing to judge whether each TCR beta V gene segment behaved as functional or pseudogenic. Donor age, sex, ethnicity and CMV serostatus were collected together with the repertoire data. Here is what the overall study found, with its caveats: While some public TCRs were present in many individuals, most TCR sequences turned up only very rarely across donors. Immune exposure information for the cohort was limited to CMV serostatus. Because the 87-base-pair reads could not distinguish some IMGT-functional V segments, including TRBV6-2 and TRBV6-3, those segments were excluded. Because counts were too low, about 15 rarely observed V segments, including chromosome 9 orphons, were left out of the earlier analysis of 587 of the donors. Compared with the roughly 720-donor mean, donors in an Asian-associated ancestry cluster had fewer N-insertions in productive TCRs, according to a later genetic analysis. A further reported finding was that TCR beta sequences accurately predicted the HLA-A and HLA-B alleles for most subjects in the first cohort. The sequencing pipeline was judged likely to have produced a cluster of highly shared sequence variants as a technical artifact. The cohort was sequenced for TCR beta chains only, and without alpha or paired-chain data the features that could be detected were limited. The study gave a list of around 170 TCR beta chains associated with cytomegalovirus. Because HLA typing was unavailable for some donors at each locus, only the typed subset was used in association tests. According to a later analysis, TCR association rates differed among HLA loci, with DRB1 alleles showing the most associated TCRs and HLA-C alleles showing the fewest. Most CMV-associated TCR beta chains appeared to be HLA-restricted in a later analysis, and the HLA associations seemed to be driven largely by CMV exposure. A few of the identified cytomegalovirus-associated TCR beta chains were confirmed in vitro to be specific for cytomegalovirus antigens. The authors suggested that the approach could potentially be extended to other disease states and immunological phenotypes. Linkage disequilibrium might explain the correlated functional status among segregating V segments, but an unknown experimental factor could not be excluded. In an earlier analysis of some 540 of the donors, most TCR beta V segments appeared in productive rearrangements about 87% or about 30% of the time, broadly matching IMGT annotations. Sequencing depth was assumed to be roughly uniform across donors in the presence/absence analyses, though that assumption may not hold. The classifier was reported to diagnose cytomegalovirus status with high specificity and sensitivity in both the original cohort and the validation cohort. In a later analysis, HLA-associated TCR beta chains showed more clonal expansion and lower generation probabilities than non-associated chains that were equally common. Assigning TCR associations to individual alleles was difficult when HLA alleles, especially DR and DQ, strongly co-occurred. V-gene and J-gene trimming of TCR beta chains was associated with a missense DCLRE1C variant in a later genetic analysis, and the association was replicated in an independent cohort. A later analysis associated 16,951 TCR beta sequences with specific HLA alleles at a false discovery rate of 0.05. A later analysis reported that several top co-occurrence clusters appeared linked to parvovirus B19, influenza, CMV and Epstein-Barr virus.

Receptors were amplified or captured by the immunoSEQ multiplex PCR assay. A mixture of 60 forward primers for TCR Vbeta segments and 13 reverse primers for TCR Jbeta segments was used in the multiplex PCR. The CDR3 region of rearranged TCR beta genes was amplified from genomic DNA by a multiplex PCR assay. The amplified TCR beta libraries were sequenced on the Illumina HiSeq System as 87-base-pair reads. From the authors' description of their analysis: A later analysis tallied 75 million to 95 million unique TCR beta chains across the 666 repertoires, and roughly 11 million of those chains were shared by two or more donors. Raw reads were error-corrected and collapsed into unique sequences by a nearest-neighbor algorithm in which closely related sequences were merged to remove PCR and sequencing errors. V, D and J gene segments were assigned by aligning CDR3 sequences to IMGT reference sequences. For a sequence to be retained, a match of at least six nucleotides to both a V gene segment and a J gene segment was required. A rearrangement counted as productive if the CDR3 had no stop codons and remained in frame with V and J, and every other rearrangement counted as non-productive. Following IMGT convention, CDR3 was defined as the stretch from the second conserved V-encoded cysteine to the conserved J-encoded phenylalanine. The earlier analysis of 500 to 750 of the donors excluded any sequence lacking an unambiguous match to a single V gene segment. In an earlier analysis of 450 to 750 of the donors, a V segment was called functional when productive rearrangements were above 56.7%, and segregating when the standard deviation between donors exceeded 5%. A statistical classification framework was built to diagnose cytomegalovirus status from the catalog of TCR beta chain sequences. In a later analysis, V and J genes were assigned by comparing TCR nucleotide sequences against IMGT/GENE-DB human TR gene sequences. A later analysis assigned CDR3 sequences and most-parsimonious VDJ recombination scenarios with the TCRdist pipeline. In a later analysis, each TCR beta chain was defined by its CDR3 amino acid sequence together with its V-gene family, and reads without a unique V-gene family were excluded. To address suspected cross-contamination and a sequencing artifact, a later analysis removed roughly 640 highly shared, low-generation-probability nucleotide sequences. In a later analysis, a clonal expansion index for each public chain was calculated from normalized within-repertoire ranks of inferred template counts. A later analysis computed generation probabilities with a VDJ recombination model fitted to out-of-frame rearrangements, and checked the results against IGoR. In a later analysis, hypergeometric tests were used to score TCR-TCR, TCR-HLA and TCR-CMV co-occurrence, with a repertoire-size bias correction applied to TCR pairs. To estimate false discovery rates, a later analysis permuted the HLA or CMV assignments 20 times. A later analysis grouped co-occurring TCRs with DBSCAN, adding TCRdist sequence similarity when clustering within HLA-allele-positive subsets. Co-occurrence clustering excluded repertoires with fewer than 30,000 or more than 120,000 public chains, plus five with anomalous nucleotide sharing. The immuneACCESS repertoire file appears here via TCRdb, limited to in-frame rearrangements. These files lack a portion of the clones; in checked studies, under half of the deficit traces to unresolved V genes, and the cause of the others is not known. Clone size and the V and J calls come from that table; the DNA yielded D and trimming. Within this sample are over 60,000 clones, with 65% to 80% of them counted one time only. Under 15% of the sample is held by the ten biggest clonotypes.

In total, roughly 670 healthy bone marrow donors made up the cohort. At the time of sampling, all cohort members were nominally healthy, though unrecorded immune exposures were likely present. The donor was CMV seronegative and belonged to the group of more than 300 seronegative cohort members. A peripheral blood sample was provided by each donor, and peripheral blood mononuclear cells were used for TCR beta sequencing. Genomic DNA was extracted from the blood cell samples with the Qiagen DNeasy Blood Extraction Kit. V is pruned by 2 bases and J by 5 bases, leaving 3 bases of the junction without a gene match. CDR1 is given as GTSNPN and CDR2 as SVGIG, both from the germline V gene (reference sequence). The cysteine opens and the phenylalanine closes a CDR3 of 12 amino acids. The CDR3 DNA has 36 bases and is translated from base 1.

The sequencing sample was made of PBMCs. This receptor was identified in a man between 65 and 85 years old in good health and CMV-seronegative. The V gene is TRBV30 and the J gene is TRBJ2-7, and TRBD1 aligns with 7 junction nucleotides. The CDR3 protein sequence reads: CAWSLTGDEQYF. At the DNA level, the sequence is TGTGCCTGGAGTTTAACAGGGGACGAGCAGTACTTC. Reference TRBV30 and TRBJ2-7 genes cover what lies past the CDR3, so the full variable domain is SQTIHQWPATLVQPVGSPLSLECTVEGTSNPNLYWYRQAAGRGLQLLFYSVGIGQISSEVPQNLSASRPQDRQFILSSKKLLLSDSGFYLCAWSLTGDEQYFGPGTRLTVT.